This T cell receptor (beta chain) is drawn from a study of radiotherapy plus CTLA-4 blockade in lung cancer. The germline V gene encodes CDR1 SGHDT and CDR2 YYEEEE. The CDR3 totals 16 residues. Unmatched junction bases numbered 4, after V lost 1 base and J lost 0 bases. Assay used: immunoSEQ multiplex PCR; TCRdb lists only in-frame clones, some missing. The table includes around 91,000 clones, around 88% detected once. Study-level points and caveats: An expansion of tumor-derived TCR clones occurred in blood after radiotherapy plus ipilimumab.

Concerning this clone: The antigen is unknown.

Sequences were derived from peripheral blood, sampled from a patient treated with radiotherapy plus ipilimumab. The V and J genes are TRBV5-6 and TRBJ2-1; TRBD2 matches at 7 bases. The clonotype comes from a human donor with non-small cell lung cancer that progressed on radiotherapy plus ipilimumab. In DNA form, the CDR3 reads TGTGCCAGCAGCTTGAGCGGGACCACCTCCTACAATGAGCAGTTCTTC. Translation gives CASSLSGTTSYNEQFF.